Shown below are 20 T cell receptor beta chains from a single sample sequenced in a study of Ad26.COV2.S vaccination and SARS-CoV-2 variants (dated by TCRdb to 2020 to 2023). The library came from the immunoSEQ multiplex PCR assay. TCRdb retrieved this table from immuneACCESS and kept in-frame rearrangements only. Not all clones are present; in checked studies, unresolved V genes account for under half, and no reason is known for the remainder. For this sample there are about 350,000 clones; around nine tenths appear just once. Around 3.6% of the sample comes from the top ten. The treatment or condition label, read with the paper, signifies: around 19 received Ad26.COV2.S at low or high dose, single or two shots; five or six received placebo; per-sample allocation not given. For vaccine and placebo recipients, repertoires were sequenced using samples collected on day 63 after the first injection.

Sequencing used peripheral blood, obtained in a trial of Ad26.COV2.S vaccine versus placebo. The receptors here all came from a person aged 18-60 years who received the Ad26.COV2.S COVID-19 vaccine or a placebo.

In nucleotides, the CDR3 is TGTGCCATCAGTCAAACCTACGAGCAGTACTTC. It yields the protein CAISQTYEQYF. The rearrangement uses TRBV10-3 and TRBJ2-7; D uncertain. The V gene lost 5 bases and the J gene lost 2 bases, with 4 bases spanning the gap. Germline V gene sequence: CDR1 ENHRY, CDR2 SYGVKD. This CDR3 is built from 11 residues.

This rearrangement joins TRBV27 to TRBJ1-1; D is ambiguous. V lost 2 bases and J lost 1, with 8 bases in between. Per the germline V gene, CDR1 is MNHEY and CDR2 is SMNVEV (reference sequence). CDR3 length: 14 amino acids. In DNA form, the CDR3 reads TGTGCCAGCAGTTTAAGGCAGAGGAACACTGAAGCTTTCTTT. It encodes CASSLRQRNTEAFF.

The J gene is TRBJ1-5, the V gene TRBV18; 7 positions agree with TRBD1. The germline CDR1 and CDR2 sequences are KGHSH and LQKENI. V was pared by 3 bases and J by 0 bases, with 5 bases of the junction left unmatched. The CDR3 totals 16 residues. In nucleotides, the CDR3 is TGTGCCAGCTCACCTCGCACAGGGGTTAGCAATCAGCCCCAGCATTTT. This translates into CASSPRTGVSNQPQHF.

For the CDR3, the DNA is TGTGCCAGCAGCCCAGGACAGGGGACGAGCTCCTACGAGCAGTACTTC. Translating it yields CASSPGQGTSSYEQYF. The chain links TRBV7-6 to TRBJ2-7, with 9 nucleotides matching TRBD1. Germline CDR1 reads SGHVS; CDR2 reads FNYEAQ. This CDR3 has 16 amino acids. Trimming cost V 5 bases and J 0 bases; bases outside gene matches: 8.

This chain uses TRBV27 with TRBJ2-1, with D hard to call. Germline loops: CDR1 MNHEY, CDR2 SMNVEV (reference sequence). The CDR3 is 12 amino acids. V was shortened by 3 bases and J by 7 bases, with 7 bases between the two germline ends. The CDR3 spells CASSLPGNEQFF. CDR3 DNA sequence: TGTGCCAGCAGTTTGCCCGGGAATGAGCAGTTCTTC.

The chain combines TRBV2 with TRBJ1-5; D is ambiguous. Germline assignment: CDR1 SNHLY and CDR2 FYNNEI. With 1 base removed from V and 7 bases from J, the gap between germline ends came to 14 bases. The CDR3 covers 15 residues. The CDR3 protein is CASSEGVLENQPQHF. CDR3 coding DNA: TGTGCCAGCAGTGAAGGGGTCTTGGAGAACCAGCCCCAGCATTTT.

The gene calls are TRBV6-5 and TRBJ1-2; D gene unclear. Trimming stripped 5 bases from V and 3 bases from J, with 10 bases between. This CDR3 region has 13 residues. Germline CDR1 is MNHEY and CDR2 is SVGAGI. In DNA form, the CDR3 reads TGTGCCAGCAGTCCACAGCTGCACTATGGCTACACCTTC. Translation: CASSPQLHYGYTF.

The chain has TRBV6-5 and TRBJ2-7, with 9 positions matching TRBD1. The CDR3 has 15 amino acids. Germline CDR1 MNHEY, CDR2 SVGAGI. V lost 2 bases to trimming and J lost 5 bases; unmatched junction nucleotides: 7. The CDR3: CASSYLRDRDHEQYF. In nucleotides, the CDR3 is TGTGCCAGCAGTTACCTCCGGGACAGGGACCACGAGCAGTACTTC.

The CDR3: CASRRDFYTGELFF. The DNA of the CDR3 is TGTGCCAGCAGACGGGACTTTTACACCGGGGAGCTGTTTTTT. This rearrangement joins TRBV6-5 to TRBJ2-2; D might be TRBD2 (6 bases). The length of the CDR3 is 14 residues. Per germline, CDR1 MNHEY and CDR2 SVGAGI. Trimming removed 6 bases from V and 3 bases from J, with 11 bases in between.

The chain employs TRBV3-1 (or the pseudogene TRBV3-2) and TRBJ1-5; 7 positions match TRBD1. V lost 5 bases to trimming and J lost 3 bases; unmatched junction nucleotides: 7. This CDR3 has 15 residues. Germline-derived CDR1 and CDR2 are LGHDT and YNNKEL (reference sequence). The CDR3 nucleotides are TGTGCCAGCAGCTCCGACAGGGCCGTCAATCAGCCCCAGCATTTT. Translating it yields CASSSDRAVNQPQHF.

This chain connects TRBV4-2 to TRBJ1-5; D perhaps matches TRBD1 (5 bases). CDR3 size: 19 residues. Germline CDR1 LGHNA, CDR2 YNFKEQ. V shed 1 base and J shed 6 bases, with 25 bases lying between them. CDR3 protein: CASSQGNKKGVFVGQPQHF. The CDR3 DNA is TGTGCCAGCAGCCAAGGGAATAAAAAAGGGGTCTTCGTAGGTCAGCCCCAGCATTTT.

The rearrangement links TRBV6-2 or TRBV6-3 to TRBJ1-5; TRBD1 matches at 12 bases. Germline CDR1 MNHEY, CDR2 SVGEGT. The CDR3 covers 18 residues. The J segment lost 5 bases and the V segment lost 4 bases, leaving 12 bases of the junction unmatched. The chain's CDR3 is CASSFLFSGTGGYQPQHF. DNA of the CDR3: TGTGCCAGCAGTTTCCTATTCTCCGGGACAGGGGGCTATCAGCCCCAGCATTTT.

The CDR3 spells CASSLAGTGLGYTF. The CDR3 DNA reads as TGTGCCAGCAGCTTAGCCGGGACAGGTCTTGGCTACACCTTC. The chain employs TRBV6-5 and TRBJ1-2; the match to TRBD1 covers 8 bases. The CDR3 runs to 14 residues. V lost 6 bases and J lost 7; bases outside the gene matches: 10. Germline V lookup: CDR1 MNHEY, CDR2 SVGAGI.

This clone was recorded once. The rearrangement joins TRBV29-1 to TRBJ1-3, with D unclear. This CDR3 has 14 residues. Germline V gives CDR1 SQVTM, CDR2 ANQGSEA. With 0 bases removed from V and 4 bases from J, the gap between germline ends came to 10 bases. CDR3 bases: TGCAGCGTTGAAGATCAAGGGAAAGGAAACACCATATATTTT. Translated: CSVEDQGKGNTIYF.

The chain is built from TRBV6-5 and TRBJ1-1; possibly TRBD1 for D (6 bases). Germline values: CDR1 MNHEY, CDR2 SVGAGI. Trimming left V 3 bases short and J 3 bases short, with 17 bases between. The CDR3 has 16 residues. CDR3 in amino acids: CASSYSGWGPDTEAFF. The DNA for the CDR3 is TGTGCCAGCAGTTATTCAGGCTGGGGGCCGGACACTGAAGCTTTCTTT.

This chain links TRBV9 with TRBJ1-4; TRBD1 aligns across 7 bases. This CDR3 comprises 15 residues. In germline, CDR1 is SGDLS, CDR2 YYNGEE. V dropped 4 bases and J dropped 4; count of bases not matched to a gene: 7. The CDR3 nucleotides are TGTGCCAGCAGCATCACAGGGGTTCTTAATGAAAAACTGTTTTTT. Translating gives CASSITGVLNEKLFF.

This chain joins TRBV13 and TRBJ1-1; TRBD1 matches at 7 bases. This CDR3 is built from 15 residues. The germline CDR1 and CDR2 sequences are PRHDT and FYEKMQ (reference sequence). The trim removed 5 bases at V and 4 bases at J, leaving 10 bases unmatched. The CDR3 here is CASSDSYRGFTEAFF. The CDR3 coding sequence is TGTGCCAGCAGCGATAGTTACAGGGGTTTCACTGAAGCTTTCTTT.

The rearrangement joins TRBV30 to TRBJ1-4; D is uncertain. The germline gives CDR1 GTSNPN, CDR2 SVGIG (reference sequence). The V gene lost 1 base and the J gene lost 7 bases, with 7 bases spanning the gap. CDR3 size: 12 residues. The CDR3 nucleotides are TGTGCCTGGAGTGGGGGAGGTGAAAAACTGTTTTTT. This codes for CAWSGGGEKLFF.

The rearrangement joins TRBV5-1 to TRBJ1-1; tentative D call: TRBD1 (5 bases). Germline V CDR1 and CDR2: SGHRS, YFSETQ. The CDR3 spans 14 residues. The V and J ends lost 1 base and 1 base respectively, with 8 bases between them. The CDR3 protein is CASSLPGPNTEAFF. DNA for the CDR3: TGCGCCAGCAGCTTGCCAGGGCCGAACACTGAAGCTTTCTTT. The full variable domain, in which reference TRBV5-1 and TRBJ1-1 provide the parts outside the CDR3, is KAGVTQTPRYLIKTRGQQVTLSCSPISGHRSVSWYQQTPGQGLQFLFEYFSETQRNKGNFPGRFSGRQFSNSRSEMNVSTLELGDSALYLCASSLPGPNTEAFFGQGTRLTVV.

This chain joins TRBV18 and TRBJ1-6, with D unclear. This CDR3 contains 15 residues. The V gene lost 2 bases and the J gene lost 10 bases, with 15 bases spanning the gap. CDR1 KGHSH and CDR2 LQKENI come from the germline V gene. CDR3 bases: TGTGCCAGCTCACCAGTATCCCCCCAGGAATCACCCCTCCACTTT. As protein: CASSPVSPQESPLHF. Based on the CDR3 plus reference TRBV18 and TRBJ1-6, the full variable domain is NAGVMQNPRHLVRRRGQEARLRCSPMKGHSHVYWYRQLPEEGLKFMVYLQKENIIDESGMPKERFSAEFPKEGPSILRIQQVVRGDSAAYFCASSPVSPQESPLHFGNGTRLTVT.